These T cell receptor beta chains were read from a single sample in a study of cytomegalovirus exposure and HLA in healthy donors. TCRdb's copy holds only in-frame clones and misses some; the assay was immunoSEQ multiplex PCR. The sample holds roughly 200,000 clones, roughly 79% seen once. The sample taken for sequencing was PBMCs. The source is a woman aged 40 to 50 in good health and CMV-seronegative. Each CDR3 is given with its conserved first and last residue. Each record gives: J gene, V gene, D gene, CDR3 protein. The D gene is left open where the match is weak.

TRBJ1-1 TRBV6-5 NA CASSPGGGNTEAFF
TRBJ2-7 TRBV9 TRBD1 CASSVDRAGEQYF
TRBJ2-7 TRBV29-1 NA CSAGQVYYEQYF
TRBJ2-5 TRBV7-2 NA CACMRETQYF
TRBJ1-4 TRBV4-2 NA CASSPLGGGGEKLFF
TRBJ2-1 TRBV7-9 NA CASSLARWGDEQFF
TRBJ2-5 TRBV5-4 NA CASSLGGPGGTQETQYF
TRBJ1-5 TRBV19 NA CASKGVIQPQHF
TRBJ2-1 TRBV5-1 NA CASSPEGVVREQFF
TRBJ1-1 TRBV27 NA CASLAFMGAGNTEAFF
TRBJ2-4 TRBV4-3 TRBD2 CASSHGLAGGANIQYF
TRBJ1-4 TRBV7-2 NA CASSSRRTTNEKLFF
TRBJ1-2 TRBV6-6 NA CASSETGNSGYTF
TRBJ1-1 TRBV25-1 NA CASRKRNTEAFF
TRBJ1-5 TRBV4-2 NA CASSSGNQPQHF
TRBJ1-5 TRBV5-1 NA CASSPGTAEYISNQPQHF
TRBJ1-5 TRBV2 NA CASRAEGYSNQPQHF
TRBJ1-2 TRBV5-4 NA CASSPPGAGGYTF
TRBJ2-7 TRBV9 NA CASSAPGVDEQYF
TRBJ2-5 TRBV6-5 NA CASRPGVAETQYF
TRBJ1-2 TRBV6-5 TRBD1 CASSSDRGRTGYTF
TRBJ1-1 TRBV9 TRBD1 CASSPRGLRSLNTEAFF
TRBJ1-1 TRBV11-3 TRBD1 CASSYGGTGIGNTEAFF
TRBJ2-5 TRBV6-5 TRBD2 CASSYPLRGVKETQYF
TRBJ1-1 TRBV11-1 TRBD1 CASSKGQMNTEAFF
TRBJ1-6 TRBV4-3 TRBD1 CASSQGQGELADSPLHF
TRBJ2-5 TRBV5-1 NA CASSLWRGDSTNQETQYF
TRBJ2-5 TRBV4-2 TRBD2 CASSQDFYSLGGGAKETQYF
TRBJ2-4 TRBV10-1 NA CASSPGEDFAIQYF
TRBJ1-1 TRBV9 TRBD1 CASSVAGQGMNTEAFF
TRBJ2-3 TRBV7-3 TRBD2 CASSLVAGGTTDTQYF
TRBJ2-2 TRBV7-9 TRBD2 CASSLSGGARTGELFF